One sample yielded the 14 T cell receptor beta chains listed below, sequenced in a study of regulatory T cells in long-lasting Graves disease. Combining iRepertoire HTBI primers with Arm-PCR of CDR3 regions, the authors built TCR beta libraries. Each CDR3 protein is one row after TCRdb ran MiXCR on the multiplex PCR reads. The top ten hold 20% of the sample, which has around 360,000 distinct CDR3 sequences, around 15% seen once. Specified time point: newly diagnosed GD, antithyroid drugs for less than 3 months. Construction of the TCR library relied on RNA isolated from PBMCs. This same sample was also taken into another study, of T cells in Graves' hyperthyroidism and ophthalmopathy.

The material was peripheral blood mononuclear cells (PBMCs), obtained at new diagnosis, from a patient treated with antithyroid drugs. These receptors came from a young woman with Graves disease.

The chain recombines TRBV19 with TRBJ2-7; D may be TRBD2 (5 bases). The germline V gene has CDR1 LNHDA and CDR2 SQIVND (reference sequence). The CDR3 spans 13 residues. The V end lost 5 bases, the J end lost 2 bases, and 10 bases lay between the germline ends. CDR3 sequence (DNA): TGTGCCAGTAGTGTTGGGAGTCCCTACGAGCAGTACTTC. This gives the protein CASSVGSPYEQYF.

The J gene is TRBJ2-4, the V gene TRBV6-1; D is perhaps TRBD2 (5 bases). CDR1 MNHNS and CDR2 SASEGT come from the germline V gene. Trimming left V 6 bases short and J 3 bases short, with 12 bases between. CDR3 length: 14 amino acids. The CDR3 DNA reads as TGTGCCAGCAGGGGGTTGGAGGTCAAAAACATTCAGTACTTC. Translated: CASRGLEVKNIQYF.

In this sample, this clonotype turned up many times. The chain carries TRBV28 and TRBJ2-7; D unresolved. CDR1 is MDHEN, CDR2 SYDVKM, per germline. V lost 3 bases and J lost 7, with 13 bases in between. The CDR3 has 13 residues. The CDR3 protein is CASSFSPQQEQYF. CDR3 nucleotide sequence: TGTGCCAGCAGTTTCTCTCCTCAACAAGAGCAGTACTTC.

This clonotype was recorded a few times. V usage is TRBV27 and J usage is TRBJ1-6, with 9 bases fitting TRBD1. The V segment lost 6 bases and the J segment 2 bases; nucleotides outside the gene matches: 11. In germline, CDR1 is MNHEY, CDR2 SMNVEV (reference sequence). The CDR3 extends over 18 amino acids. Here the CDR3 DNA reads TGTGCCAGCAGATCTGGGGGACAGGGATCGGCCTATAATTCACCCCTCCACTTT. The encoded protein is CASRSGGQGSAYNSPLHF.

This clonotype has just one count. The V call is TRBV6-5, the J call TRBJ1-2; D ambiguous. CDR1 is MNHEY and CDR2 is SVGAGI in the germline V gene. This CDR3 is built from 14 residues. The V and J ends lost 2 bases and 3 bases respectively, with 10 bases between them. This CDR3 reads CASSYRDTDYGYTF. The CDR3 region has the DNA TGTGCCAGCAGTTACAGAGACACCGACTATGGCTACACCTTC.

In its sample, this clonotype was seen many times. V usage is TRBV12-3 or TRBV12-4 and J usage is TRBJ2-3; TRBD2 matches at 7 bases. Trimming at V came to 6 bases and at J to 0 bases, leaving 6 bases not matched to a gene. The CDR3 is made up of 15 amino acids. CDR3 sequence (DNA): TGTGCCAGCAGCCGACTAGCAGCTAGCACAGATACGCAGTATTTT. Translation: CASSRLAASTDTQYF.

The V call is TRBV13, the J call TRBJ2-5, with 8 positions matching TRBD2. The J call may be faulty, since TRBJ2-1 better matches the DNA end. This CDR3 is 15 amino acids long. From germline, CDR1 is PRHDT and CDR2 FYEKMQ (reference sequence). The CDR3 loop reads CASSPQRETSNEQFF. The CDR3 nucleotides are TGTGCCAGCAGCCCTCAGCGGGAGACTAGCAATGAGCAGTTCTTC.

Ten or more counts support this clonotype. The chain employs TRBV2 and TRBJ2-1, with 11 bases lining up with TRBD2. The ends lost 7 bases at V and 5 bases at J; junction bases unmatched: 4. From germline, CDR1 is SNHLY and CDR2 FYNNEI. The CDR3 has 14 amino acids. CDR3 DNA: TGTGCCAGCAACGGACTAGCGGGCCACAATGAGCAGTTCTTC. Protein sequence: CASNGLAGHNEQFF.

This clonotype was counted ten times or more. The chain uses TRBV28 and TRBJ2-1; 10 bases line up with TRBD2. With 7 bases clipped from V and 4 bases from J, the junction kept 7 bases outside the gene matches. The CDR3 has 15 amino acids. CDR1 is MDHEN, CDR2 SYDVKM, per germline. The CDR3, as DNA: TGTGCCAGCACCTCGAGCGGGAGGGGTTACAATGAGCAGTTCTTC. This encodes CASTSSGRGYNEQFF.

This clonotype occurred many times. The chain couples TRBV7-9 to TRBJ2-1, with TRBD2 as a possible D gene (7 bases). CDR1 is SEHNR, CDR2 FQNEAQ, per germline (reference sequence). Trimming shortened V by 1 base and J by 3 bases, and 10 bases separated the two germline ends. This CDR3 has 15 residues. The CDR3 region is CASSLGGGRYNEQFF. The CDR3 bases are TGTGCCAGCAGCTTAGGGGGGGGCCGCTACAATGAGCAGTTCTTC.

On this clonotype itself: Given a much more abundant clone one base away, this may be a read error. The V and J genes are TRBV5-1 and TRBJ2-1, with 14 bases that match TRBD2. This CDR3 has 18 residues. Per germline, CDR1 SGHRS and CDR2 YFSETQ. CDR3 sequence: CASSLRRTGTSGSNEQLF. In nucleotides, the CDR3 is TGTGCCAGCAGCTTACGAAGGACCGGGACTAGCGGGAGTAATGAGCAGCTCTTC.

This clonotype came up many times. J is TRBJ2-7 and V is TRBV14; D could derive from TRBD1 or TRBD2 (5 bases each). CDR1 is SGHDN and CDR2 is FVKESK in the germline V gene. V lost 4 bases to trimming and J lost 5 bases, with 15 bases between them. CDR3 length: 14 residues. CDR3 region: CASSRIGRDHEQYF. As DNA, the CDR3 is TGTGCCAGCAGCCGGATCGGCAGGGACCACGAGCAGTACTTC.

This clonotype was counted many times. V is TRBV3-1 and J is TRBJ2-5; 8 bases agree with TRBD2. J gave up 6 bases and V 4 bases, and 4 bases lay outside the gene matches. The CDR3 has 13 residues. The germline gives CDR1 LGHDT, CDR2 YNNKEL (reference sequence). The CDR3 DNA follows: TGTGCCAGCAGCCGGGGACTAGGCCAGACCCAGTACTTC. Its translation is CASSRGLGQTQYF.

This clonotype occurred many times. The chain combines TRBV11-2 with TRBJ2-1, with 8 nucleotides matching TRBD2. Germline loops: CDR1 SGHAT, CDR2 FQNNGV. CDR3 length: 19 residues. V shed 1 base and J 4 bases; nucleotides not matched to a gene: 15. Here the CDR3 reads CASSLVPAGERGDYNEQFF. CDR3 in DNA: TGTGCCAGCAGCTTAGTGCCAGCGGGAGAACGCGGGGATTACAATGAGCAGTTCTTC.